These 30 T cell receptor beta chains were all obtained from the same sample, sequenced in a study of vaccination effects on CD4 cells after COVID-19. Here immunoSEQ multiplex PCR was the method, and the copy in TCRdb shows in-frame clones only, minus some. Seen here are about 24,000 clones, about two thirds observed once, and the top ten hold around 13%. Under the ViraFEST assay, PBMC were stimulated with viral peptide pools so that antigen-specific CD4+ T cells expanded. Sequencing was performed afterwards. Scientists isolated CD4+ T cells after an approximately 10-day culture period ended. All vaccine recipients tested negative for nucleocapsid antibodies and had never contracted SARS-CoV-2 infection. These receptors are not linked to any known antigen. The material was CD4+ T cells from PBMCs cultured with HCoV-OC43 spike peptides, obtained before COVID-19 vaccination. Subset described: HCoV-OC43 spike overlapping peptide pool stimulation. The receptors come from a human donor who received a COVID-19 vaccine.

This chain links TRBV5-8 with TRBJ1-1; D is ambiguous. V was pared by 0 bases and J by 1 base, with 4 bases between. Germline CDR1 reads SGHTS; CDR2 reads YDEGEE. The CDR3 covers 13 residues. CDR3 sequence (DNA): TGTGCCAGCAGCTTGGGAGGGAACACTGAAGCTTTCTTT. Residues: CASSLGGNTEAFF.

V gene TRBV5-5 combines with J gene TRBJ2-3; D is ambiguous. The CDR3 consists of 13 residues. Per germline, CDR1 SGHKS and CDR2 YYEKEE (reference sequence). Trimming took 0 bases from V and 6 from J, leaving 8 bases between them. The CDR3 region is CASSLEMGDTQYF. The CDR3 DNA reads TGTGCCAGCAGCTTGGAGATGGGGGATACGCAGTATTTT.

The rearrangement joins TRBV11-3 to TRBJ2-2; 8 bases are a match to TRBD2. Trimming cost V 8 bases and J 4 bases; bases outside gene matches: 9. Looked up from germline, CDR1 is SGHNT and CDR2 is YENEEA. This CDR3 is 15 amino acids long. The CDR3 DNA sequence: TGTGCCAGCGGAAACGGACTAGCCGGCACCGGGGAGCTGTTTTTT. Translated: CASGNGLAGTGELFF.

This clone came up a few times. The CDR3 DNA follows: TGTGCCACCAGTGATTATGAGAGGCAGTTCTTC. The encoded protein is CATSDYERQFF. This rearrangement joins TRBV24-1 to TRBJ2-1; D not certain. CDR1 is KGHDR and CDR2 is SFDVKD in the germline V gene. V was shortened by 2 bases and J by 12 bases, with 7 bases between the two germline ends. The CDR3 has 11 amino acids.

DNA for the CDR3: TGTGCCAGCCGGACAGGGTCGGTGAAGACCCAGTACTTC. Its protein product is CASRTGSVKTQYF. V is TRBV6-5 and J is TRBJ2-5; 8 nucleotides line up with TRBD1. The V gene end was trimmed by 8 bases and the J gene end by 6 bases; junction bases not matched to a gene: 8. Germline lookup yields CDR1 MNHEY and CDR2 SVGAGI. The length of the CDR3 is 13 residues.

V gene TRBV6-5 combines with J gene TRBJ2-7; 10 bases are shared with TRBD1. Looked up from germline, CDR1 is MNHEY and CDR2 is SVGAGI. The ends lost 4 bases at V and 3 bases at J; junction bases unmatched: 6. The CDR3 has 15 amino acids. The CDR3, as DNA: TGTGCCAGCAGTTGGGACAGGGGTAATTTCTACGAGCAGTACTTC. Translating gives CASSWDRGNFYEQYF.

This chain connects TRBV3-1 (or the pseudogene TRBV3-2) to TRBJ2-2, with a tentative D call TRBD2 (7 bases). Germline V gene sequence: CDR1 LGHDT, CDR2 YNNKEL (reference sequence). This CDR3 is 16 amino acids long. V was cut by 4 bases and J by 1 base, with 13 bases left in between. The chain's CDR3 is CASSRWGGRNTGELFF. CDR3 coding DNA: TGTGCCAGCAGCCGCTGGGGGGGGCGGAACACCGGGGAGCTGTTTTTT.

This clone was counted between two and nine times. The rearrangement uses TRBV6-6 and TRBJ1-2; 8 bases align to TRBD1. Germline trimming cut 11 bases from V and 3 bases from J; bases unmatched to any gene: 8. The germline V gene encodes CDR1 MNHNY and CDR2 SVGAGI (reference sequence). This CDR3 is 13 amino acids long. This CDR3 is CAETKDRDYGYTF. CDR3 coding DNA: TGTGCCGAGACAAAGGACAGGGACTATGGCTACACCTTC.

This chain connects TRBV18 to TRBJ2-7; maybe TRBD1 (5 bases). The CDR3 sequence is 15 residues long. Germline lookup yields CDR1 KGHSH and CDR2 LQKENI. V shed 2 bases and J shed 10 bases, with 21 bases lying between them. The CDR3 DNA reads TGTGCCAGCTCACCAGAAACTCAGGGTATCGGTGGTCAGTACTTC. It encodes CASSPETQGIGGQYF.

V and J are TRBV6-2 or TRBV6-3 and TRBJ1-1; D remains unclear. Germline V gene lookup returns CDR1 MNHEY and CDR2 SVGEGT. Trimming stripped 6 bases from V and 0 bases from J, with 14 bases between. The CDR3 length is 15 residues. The CDR3 nucleotides read TGTGCCAGCAGCCGGCTATGGACCGTGAACACTGAAGCTTTCTTT. Amino acids: CASSRLWTVNTEAFF.

This chain links TRBV7-9 with TRBJ1-5, with 9 bases that match TRBD1. After removal of 1 base from V and 3 bases from J, the junction contained 7 bases not matched to a gene. The CDR3 runs to 17 residues. Germline assignment: CDR1 SEHNR and CDR2 FQNEAQ (reference sequence). CDR3 amino acids: CASSLEIGTGFNQPQHF. The CDR3 nucleotides are TGTGCCAGCAGCTTAGAGATTGGGACAGGGTTCAATCAGCCCCAGCATTTT.

This clone was counted only a few times. This chain uses TRBV29-1 with TRBJ2-3; D remains unclear. The CDR3 consists of 13 residues. Germline assignment: CDR1 SQVTM and CDR2 ANQGSEA. V was clipped by 4 bases and J by 1 base, with 9 bases between them. In DNA form, the CDR3 reads TGCAGCGTTGTGGGCGTAGGCACAGATACGCAGTATTTT. Residues: CSVVGVGTDTQYF.

The chain couples TRBV11-2 to TRBJ2-3; D not certain. CDR3 length: 13 residues. CDR1 is SGHAT and CDR2 is FQNNGV in the germline V gene. V was cut by 5 bases and J by 3 bases, with 9 bases left in between. CDR3 loop: CASSPGPTDTQYF. DNA for the CDR3: TGTGCCAGCAGCCCTGGTCCGACAGATACGCAGTATTTT.

The chain joins TRBV7-9 to TRBJ1-2; possible D gene TRBD1, 5 bases. This CDR3 has 15 amino acids. V lost 0 bases to trimming and J lost 8 bases, with 16 bases between them. The germline V gene encodes CDR1 SEHNR and CDR2 FQNEAQ (reference sequence). CDR3 residues: CASSLAAGDAGGYTF. The CDR3 DNA sequence: TGTGCCAGCAGCTTAGCGGCGGGGGATGCAGGGGGCTACACCTTC.

The chain is built from TRBV6-1 and TRBJ2-3; maybe TRBD2 (6 bases). Looked up from germline, CDR1 is MNHNS and CDR2 is SASEGT. Trimming took 4 bases from V and 0 from J, leaving 14 bases between them. This CDR3 has 16 residues. CDR3 in amino acids: CASSARLGTSTDTQYF. Written as DNA, the CDR3 is TGTGCCAGCAGTGCGAGACTAGGGACGAGCACAGATACGCAGTATTTT.

The J gene is TRBJ1-4, the V gene TRBV29-1, with D possibly matching TRBD1 (5 bases). With 2 bases removed from V and 5 bases from J, the gap between germline ends came to 9 bases. The CDR3 is 13 residues long. Looked up from germline, CDR1 is SQVTM and CDR2 is ANQGSEA. CDR3 sequence (DNA): TGCAGCGTTGAAACAGGCGGGAATGAAAAACTGTTTTTT. This gives the protein CSVETGGNEKLFF.

This chain uses TRBV5-1 with TRBJ1-4, with TRBD1 identical over 10 bases. Germline V CDR1 and CDR2: SGHRS, YFSETQ. The length of the CDR3 is 16 residues. V trimming: 4 bases; J trimming: 5 bases; junction bases outside the gene matches: 8. The CDR3 nucleotides are TGCGCCAGCAGCCTGGGACAGGGGCCGCGGAATGAAAAACTGTTTTTT. Translating gives CASSLGQGPRNEKLFF.

The rearrangement links TRBV2 to TRBJ1-2, with TRBD1 matching 10 bases. V dropped 5 bases and J dropped 5; count of bases not matched to a gene: 8. CDR3 size: 15 residues. CDR1 is SNHLY, CDR2 FYNNEI, per germline. The CDR3 bases are TGTGCCAGCAGTTCGAGACAGGGGGCGGGGTATGGCTACACCTTC. Protein: CASSSRQGAGYGYTF. Supplemented by reference TRBV2 and TRBJ1-2, the full variable domain reads EPEVTQTPSHQVTQMGQEVILRCVPISNHLYFYWYRQILGQKVEFLVSFYNNEISEKSEIFDDQFSVERPDGSNFTLKIRSTKLEDSAMYFCASSSRQGAGYGYTFGSGTRLTVV.

This clone is judged medium-sized. The gene calls are TRBV12-3 or TRBV12-4 and TRBJ2-7; 15 nucleotides match TRBD2. Trimming cost V 5 bases and J 11 bases; bases outside gene matches: 4. The CDR3 extends over 13 amino acids. In DNA form, the CDR3 reads TGTGCCAGCAGTGGTGGGACTAGCGGGAGGAAGTACTTC. Translated: CASSGGTSGRKYF.

The chain employs TRBV5-1 and TRBJ2-2; the D gene is possibly TRBD2 (5 bases). Looked up from germline, CDR1 is SGHRS and CDR2 is YFSETQ. The V end was cut by 2 bases, the J end by 4 bases, with 9 bases between. The CDR3 spans 14 residues. The CDR3 DNA reads TGCGCCAGCAGCTTAGCCGGGGTCACCGGGGAGCTGTTTTTT. It yields the protein CASSLAGVTGELFF.

V gene TRBV7-2 combines with J gene TRBJ2-5, with 12 bases aligning to TRBD2. CDR1 is SGHTA and CDR2 is FQGNSA in the germline V gene. V lost 1 base and J lost 5; bases outside the gene matches: 8. This CDR3 is built from 17 residues. CDR3 sequence reads: CASSLGTSGAGWETQYF. For the CDR3, the DNA is TGTGCCAGCAGCTTAGGGACTAGCGGGGCAGGGTGGGAGACCCAGTACTTC.

The CDR3 is CASSRQNYGYTF. The CDR3 coding sequence is TGTGCCAGCAGTCGACAGAACTATGGCTACACCTTC. The J gene is TRBJ1-2, the V gene TRBV6-2 or TRBV6-3; perhaps TRBD1 as D (5 bases). The CDR3 covers 12 residues. V shed 5 bases and J shed 2 bases, with 6 bases lying between them. Germline lookup yields CDR1 MNHEY and CDR2 SVGEGT.

The chain links TRBV20-1 to TRBJ2-3, with 8 bases matching TRBD1. With 3 bases clipped from V and 7 bases from J, the junction kept 18 bases outside the gene matches. The CDR3 totals 17 residues. Germline V gene data show CDR1 as DFQATT and CDR2 as SNEGSKA (reference sequence). The CDR3 spells CSASGDRGFAIENTQYF. The CDR3 nucleotides are TGCAGTGCTAGTGGTGACAGGGGTTTTGCCATAGAAAATACGCAGTATTTT.

The chain is built from TRBV12-2 and TRBJ2-3; TRBD2 was called by the table and not checked on the DNA. TRBV12-2 is marked as a pseudogene. This CDR3 region has 22 residues. This CDR3 reads CASRLGPVATSGGLRYTDTQYF. The CDR3 bases are TGTGCAAGTCGCTTAGGCCCTGTTGCTACTAGCGGGGGGCTCCGATACACAGATACGCAGTATTTT.

The rearrangement links TRBV2 to TRBJ1-2; tentative D call: TRBD1 (5 bases). The CDR3 is made up of 11 amino acids. The germline gives CDR1 SNHLY, CDR2 FYNNEI. The V end was cut by 6 bases, the J end by 8 bases, with 10 bases between. The CDR3 bases are TGTGCCAGCAGACGTACAGGAGGCTACACCTTC. Amino acid sequence: CASRRTGGYTF.

There are a few counts of this clone. This chain links TRBV10-3 with TRBJ1-2, with TRBD1 matching 9 bases. CDR1 and CDR2 from the germline V gene are ENHRY and SYGVKD. CDR3 length: 14 residues. The trim removed 4 bases at V and 8 bases at J, leaving 8 bases unmatched. The DNA of the CDR3 is TGTGCCATCAGTGGAGGACAGGGGAACTCAGGCTACACCTTC. It encodes CAISGGQGNSGYTF.

The gene calls are TRBV5-1 and TRBJ2-3; 7 bases are shared with TRBD1. Looked up from germline, CDR1 is SGHRS and CDR2 is YFSETQ. Trimming took 0 bases from V and 3 from J; bases not matched to a gene: 10. The CDR3 runs to 17 residues. As DNA, the CDR3 is TGCGCCAGCAGCTTGGCCCTGGGGACAGTTAAAACAGATACGCAGTATTTT. Translated: CASSLALGTVKTDTQYF.

The J gene is TRBJ1-1, the V gene TRBV7-9, with D unclear. V was pared by 1 base and J by 0 bases, with 9 bases between. This CDR3 is built from 15 residues. Germline V lookup: CDR1 SEHNR, CDR2 FQNEAQ (reference sequence). DNA for the CDR3: TGTGCCAGCAGCTTAGAAATCTACATGAACACTGAAGCTTTCTTT. This encodes CASSLEIYMNTEAFF.

The V gene is TRBV2, the J gene TRBJ1-5; D is undetermined. V was clipped by 5 bases and J by 4 bases, with 9 bases between them. Germline V lookup: CDR1 SNHLY, CDR2 FYNNEI. The CDR3 covers 13 residues. The CDR3 is CASSPDLNQPQHF. In DNA, the CDR3 is TGTGCCAGCAGTCCTGACCTTAATCAGCCCCAGCATTTT.

The rearrangement joins TRBV7-8 to TRBJ1-5; TRBD1 might be the D (6 bases). CDR3 length: 16 amino acids. With 2 bases removed from V and 0 bases from J, the gap between germline ends came to 11 bases. Per the germline V gene, CDR1 is SGHVS and CDR2 is FQNEAQ. CDR3 in amino acids: CASSLQGRGSNQPQHF. The CDR3 DNA is TGTGCCAGCAGCTTACAGGGGCGGGGTAGCAATCAGCCCCAGCATTTT. Combining the CDR3 with reference TRBV7-8 and TRBJ1-5 gives the whole variable domain GAGVSQSPRYKVAKRGQDVALRCDPISGHVSLFWYQQALGQGPEFLTYFQNEAQLDKSGLPSDRFFAERPEGSVSTLKIQRTQQEDSAVYLCASSLQGRGSNQPQHFGDGTRLSIL.